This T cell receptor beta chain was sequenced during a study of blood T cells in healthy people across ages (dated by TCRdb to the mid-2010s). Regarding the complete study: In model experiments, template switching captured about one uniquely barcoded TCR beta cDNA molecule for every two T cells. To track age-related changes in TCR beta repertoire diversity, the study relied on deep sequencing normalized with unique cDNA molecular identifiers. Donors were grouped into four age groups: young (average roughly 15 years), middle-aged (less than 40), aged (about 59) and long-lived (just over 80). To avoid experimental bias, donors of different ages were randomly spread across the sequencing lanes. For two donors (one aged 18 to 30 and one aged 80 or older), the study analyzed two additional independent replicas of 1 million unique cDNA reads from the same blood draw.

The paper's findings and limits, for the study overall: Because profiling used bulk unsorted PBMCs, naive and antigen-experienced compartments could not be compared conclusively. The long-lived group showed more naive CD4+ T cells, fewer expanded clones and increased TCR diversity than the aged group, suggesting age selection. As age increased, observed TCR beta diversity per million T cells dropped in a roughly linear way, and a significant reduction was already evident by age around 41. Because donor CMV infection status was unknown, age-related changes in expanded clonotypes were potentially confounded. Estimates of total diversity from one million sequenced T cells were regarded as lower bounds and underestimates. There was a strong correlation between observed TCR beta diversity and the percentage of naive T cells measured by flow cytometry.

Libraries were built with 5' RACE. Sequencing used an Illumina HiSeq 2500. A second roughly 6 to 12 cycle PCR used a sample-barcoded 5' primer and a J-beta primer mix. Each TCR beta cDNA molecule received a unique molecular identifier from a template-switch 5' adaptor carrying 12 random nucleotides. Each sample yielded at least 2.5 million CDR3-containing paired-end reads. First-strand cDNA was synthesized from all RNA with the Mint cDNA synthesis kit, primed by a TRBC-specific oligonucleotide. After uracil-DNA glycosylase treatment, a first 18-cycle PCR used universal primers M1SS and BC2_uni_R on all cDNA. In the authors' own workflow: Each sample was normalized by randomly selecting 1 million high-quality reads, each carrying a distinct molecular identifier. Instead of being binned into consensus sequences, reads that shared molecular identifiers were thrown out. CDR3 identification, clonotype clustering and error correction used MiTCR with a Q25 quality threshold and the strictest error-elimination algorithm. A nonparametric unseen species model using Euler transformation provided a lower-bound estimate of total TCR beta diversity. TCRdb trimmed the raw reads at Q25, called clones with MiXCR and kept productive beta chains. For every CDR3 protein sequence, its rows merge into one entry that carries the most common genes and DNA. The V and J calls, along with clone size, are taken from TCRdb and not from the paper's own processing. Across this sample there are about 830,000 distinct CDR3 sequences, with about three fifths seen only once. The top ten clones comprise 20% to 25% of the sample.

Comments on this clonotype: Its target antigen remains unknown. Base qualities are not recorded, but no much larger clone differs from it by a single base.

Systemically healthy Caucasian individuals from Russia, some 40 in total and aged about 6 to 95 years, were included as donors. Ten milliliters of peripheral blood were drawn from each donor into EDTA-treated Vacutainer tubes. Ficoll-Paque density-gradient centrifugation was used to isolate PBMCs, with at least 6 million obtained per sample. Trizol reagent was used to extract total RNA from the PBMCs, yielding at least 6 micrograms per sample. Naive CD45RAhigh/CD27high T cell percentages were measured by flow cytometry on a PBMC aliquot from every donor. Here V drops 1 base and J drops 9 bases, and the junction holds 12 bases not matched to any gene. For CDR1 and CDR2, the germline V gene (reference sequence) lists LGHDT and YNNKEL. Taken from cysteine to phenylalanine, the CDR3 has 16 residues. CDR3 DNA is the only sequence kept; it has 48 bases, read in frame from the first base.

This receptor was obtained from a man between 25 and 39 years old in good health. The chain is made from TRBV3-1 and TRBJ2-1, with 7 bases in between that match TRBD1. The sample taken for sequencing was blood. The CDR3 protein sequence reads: CASSQGTGASSSEQFF. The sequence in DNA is TGTGCCAGCAGCCAAGGGACAGGAGCTAGCAGTTCTGAGCAGTTCTTC.